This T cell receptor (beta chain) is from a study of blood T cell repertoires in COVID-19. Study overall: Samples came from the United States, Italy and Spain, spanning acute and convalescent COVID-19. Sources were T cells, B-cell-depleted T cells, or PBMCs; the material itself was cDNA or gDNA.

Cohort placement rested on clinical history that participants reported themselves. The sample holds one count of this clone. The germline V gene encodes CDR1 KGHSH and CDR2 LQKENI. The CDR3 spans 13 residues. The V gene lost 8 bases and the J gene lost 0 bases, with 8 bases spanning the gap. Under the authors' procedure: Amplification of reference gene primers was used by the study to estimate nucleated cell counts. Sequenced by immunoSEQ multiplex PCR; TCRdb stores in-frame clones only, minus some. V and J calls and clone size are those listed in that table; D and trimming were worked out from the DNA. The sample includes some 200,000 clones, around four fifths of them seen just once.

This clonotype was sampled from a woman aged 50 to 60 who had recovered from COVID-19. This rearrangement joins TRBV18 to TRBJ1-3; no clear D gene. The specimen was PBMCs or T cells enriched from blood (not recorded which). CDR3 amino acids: CASQQSSGNTIYF. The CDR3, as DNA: TGTGCCAGCCAACAGAGCTCTGGAAACACCATATATTTT.